This T cell receptor (beta chain) was profiled in a study of blood T cell repertoires in COVID-19. Profiled with immunoSEQ multiplex PCR; TCRdb holds only in-frame clones, not every one. The sample carries fewer than 350,000 clones, more than 80% recorded once. Unmatched junction bases numbered 12, after V lost 5 bases and J lost 7 bases. Germline assignment: CDR1 SGHAT and CDR2 FQNNGV. This CDR3 spans 17 amino acids. Clinical histories supplied by participants themselves formed the basis of cohort assignment. The receptor comes from a woman under 40 with acute COVID-19. The sample was PBMCs or T cells enriched from blood (not recorded which). The rearrangement uses TRBV11-2 and TRBJ2-1; 12 nucleotides line up with TRBD2. Written as DNA, the CDR3 is TGTGCCAGCAGCCAATTTTATGGACTAGCGGGAACAAATGAGCAGTTCTTC. Residues: CASSQFYGLAGTNEQFF.